A selection of T cell receptor beta chains follows, all from one sample in a study of blood T cells in healthy people across ages. TCRdb processed the 5' RACE reads anew with MiXCR; each CDR3 protein has one entry. Of about 1 million distinct CDR3 sequences in the sample, around 45% were seen once. Material: blood. These receptors came from an older woman in good health. The CDR3 runs from the conserved cysteine through the conserved F or W. The D gene is left open where the match is weak. Size values are once, few and many counts, or a class for expanded clones, and some rows have none.

.	TRBV15	.	TRBJ2-4	CATSRDQGQSHRYF	TGTGCCACCAGCAGAGATCAAGGACAGAGTCATCGGTACTTC
.	TRBV29-1	.	TRBJ2-7	CSVGGANRTSSYEQYF	TGCAGCGTTGGTGGGGCCAACAGGACCTCCTCCTACGAGCAGTACTTC
TRBD1	TRBV20-1	.	TRBJ2-3	CSASPGQGSTDTQYF	TGCAGTGCTTCTCCGGGACAGGGTTCCACAGATACGCAGTATTTT
.	TRBV7-9	.	TRBJ2-4	CASSLGGVADIQYF	TGTGCCAGCAGCTTAGGAGGCGTGGCGGACATTCAGTACTTC
.	TRBV28	.	TRBJ2-7	CASSTRTLDYEQYF	TGTGCCAGCAGTACCCGGACACTAGACTACGAGCAGTACTTC
.	TRBV7-2	.	TRBJ2-3	CVSHTDTQYF	TGTGTCAGCCACACAGATACGCAGTATTTT
.	TRBV12-3/TRBV12-4	.	TRBJ2-7	CATSLGQTYEQYF	TGTGCCACGAGCCTCGGACAGACGTACGAGCAGTACTTC
.	TRBV27	.	TRBJ1-2	CASSFGRGGSNCGYTF	TGTGCCAGCAGTTTCGGCAGGGGTGGGTCTAACTGTGGCTACACCTTC
.	TRBV12-5	.	TRBJ2-4	CASGTDSQGLATKNIQYF	TGTGCTAGTGGTACCGACAGCCAAGGGTTGGCAACCAAAAACATTCAGTACTTC
TRBD1	TRBV25-1	.	TRBJ2-7	CASSEIDRAPYNEQYF	TGTGCCAGCAGTGAAATCGACAGGGCCCCCTACAATGAGCAGTACTTC
.	TRBV28	.	TRBJ2-7	CASSLWFGQVAVHEQYF	TGTGCCAGCAGTTTATGGTTTGGGCAGGTAGCTGTGCACGAGCAGTACTTC
TRBD2	TRBV24-1	few	TRBJ2-7	CATSGEGEQYF	TGTGCCACCAGTGGGGAGGGCGAGCAGTACTTC
.	TRBV4-2	.	TRBJ2-7	CASSQDSNGERGEEYF	TGTGCCAGCAGCCAAGATTCAAATGGCGAAAGGGGGGAAGAGTACTTC
.	TRBV5-1	few	TRBJ2-1	CASSFNRDYNEQFF	TGCGCCAGCAGCTTTAACAGGGACTACAATGAGCAGTTCTTC
.	TRBV6-5	.	TRBJ2-7	CVSSYTGRQYF	TGTGTCAGCAGTTACACCGGGCGGCAGTACTTC
.	TRBV27	.	TRBJ2-7	CASSFYDKQYF	TGTGCCAGCAGTTTTTATGACAAGCAGTACTTC
.	TRBV12-3/TRBV12-4	few	TRBJ2-1	CASSLGVWSTNEQFF	TGTGCCAGCAGTTTAGGGGTTTGGAGTACCAATGAGCAGTTCTTC
.	TRBV6-1	few	TRBJ2-6	CASSGRGRGANVLTF	TGTGCCAGCAGTGGCCGAGGGAGAGGGGCCAACGTCCTGACTTTC
TRBD2	TRBV12-3/TRBV12-4	few	TRBJ2-1	CASRSSGSYSYNEQFF	TGTGCCAGCAGGTCTAGCGGGAGCTACTCCTACAATGAGCAGTTCTTC
.	TRBV27	.	TRBJ2-7	CASSFTGISSYEQYF	TGTGCCAGCAGTTTTACAGGGATCAGCTCCTACGAGCAGTACTTC
.	TRBV9	.	TRBJ1-5	CASSVEADSNRPQHF	TGTGCCAGCAGCGTAGAGGCAGATAGCAATCGGCCCCAGCATTTT
TRBD2	TRBV7-2	few	TRBJ2-7	CASSLSSGRLGEQYF	TGTGCCAGCAGCTTGAGTAGCGGGAGGCTGGGCGAGCAGTACTTC
.	TRBV6-1	.	TRBJ2-3	CASSEATSTAQYF	TGTGCCAGCAGCGAAGCCACCTCGACGGCGCAGTATTTT
TRBD2	TRBV25-1	.	TRBJ2-7	CASKAGGFYEQYF	TGTGCCAGCAAGGCGGGAGGGTTTTACGAGCAGTACTTC
TRBD1	TRBV27	.	TRBJ2-7	CASSKKTGGNSYEQYF	TGTGCCAGCAGTAAAAAGACAGGGGGAAACTCCTACGAGCAGTACTTC
.	TRBV20-1	few	TRBJ2-7	CSAREQGRTYEQYF	TGCAGTGCTAGAGAGCAGGGTCGGACCTACGAGCAGTACTTC
TRBD2	TRBV10-3	few	TRBJ2-1	CAISESATAITSGTSPYNEQFF	TGTGCCATCAGTGAGTCCGCGACGGCTATTACTAGCGGGACCTCGCCATACAATGAGCAGTTCTTC
.	TRBV16	few	TRBJ2-1	CASSPEYEQFF	TGTGCCAGCAGTCCCGAGTATGAGCAGTTCTTC
.	TRBV20-1	.	TRBJ2-5	CSAPPAGFQETQYF	TGCAGTGCTCCGCCAGCGGGTTTCCAAGAGACCCAGTACTTC
.	TRBV9	few	TRBJ2-7	CASSVDLGGAGEQYF	TGTGCCAGCAGCGTCGATTTGGGGGGAGCAGGTGAGCAGTACTTC
.	TRBV21-1	few	TRBJ2-7	CASSKVPGTYEQYF	TGTGCCAGCAGCAAAGTTCCTGGAACCTACGAGCAGTACTTC
TRBD1	TRBV2	.	TRBJ2-5	CASSEEQGTETQYF	TGTGCCAGCAGTGAAGAACAGGGGACAGAGACCCAGTACTTC
TRBD2	TRBV12-3/TRBV12-4	.	TRBJ2-5	CASSLMVAGETQYF	TGTGCCAGCAGTTTAATGGTAGCGGGGGAGACCCAGTACTTC
TRBD1	TRBV20-1	.	TRBJ1-6	CSARGGQGGNSPLHF	TGCAGTGCTAGAGGTGGACAGGGAGGAAATTCACCCCTCCACTTT
.	TRBV3-1	.	TRBJ2-1	CASSPNRDSYNEQFF	TGTGCCAGCAGCCCTAATCGGGATTCCTACAATGAGCAGTTCTTC
TRBD2	TRBV6-5	.	TRBJ2-1	CASSYPLRDSGRLYEQFF	TGTGCCAGCAGTTACCCCCTCCGGGATAGCGGGAGGTTATATGAGCAGTTCTTC
.	TRBV5-1	few	TRBJ2-7	CASSLALGSSYNEQYF	TGCGCCAGCAGCTTGGCCTTGGGCAGCTCCTACAATGAGCAGTACTTC
.	TRBV29-1	.	TRBJ2-3	CSVDVGYIDTQYF	TGCAGCGTTGACGTGGGGTACATAGATACGCAGTATTTT
.	TRBV7-2	few	TRBJ2-5	CASSVVTYGTQYF	TGTGCCAGCAGCGTAGTCACCTACGGGACCCAGTACTTC
.	TRBV29-1	.	TRBJ1-2	CSVGRQTNYGYTF	TGCAGCGTGGGGCGGCAGACTAACTATGGCTACACCTTC
.	TRBV12-3/TRBV12-4	.	TRBJ2-7	CASSQGVGEQYF	TGTGCCAGCAGCCAGGGAGTAGGCGAGCAGTACTTC
.	TRBV2	.	TRBJ2-7	CASSVDSPPYEQYF	TGTGCCAGCAGTGTCGACAGCCCTCCCTACGAGCAGTACTTC
.	TRBV6-6	.	TRBJ2-7	CASRRALTAYEQYF	TGTGCCAGCAGGAGGGCTCTGACAGCCTACGAGCAGTACTTC
TRBD1	TRBV7-2	few	TRBJ1-5	CASTRQGSQPQHF	TGTGCCAGCACCCGACAGGGAAGTCAGCCCCAGCATTTT
TRBD2	TRBV20-1	.	TRBJ2-5	CSARDPSGYQETQYF	TGCAGTGCTAGAGATCCTAGCGGGTATCAAGAGACCCAGTACTTC
.	TRBV12-5	few	TRBJ2-7	CASGLIGLEQYF	TGTGCTAGTGGTTTAATAGGGCTCGAGCAGTACTTC
TRBD1	TRBV7-9	once	TRBJ2-2	CASSLGTGTNTGELFF	TGTGCCAGCAGCTTAGGGACAGGGACGAACACCGGGGAGCTGTTTTTT
TRBD2	TRBV9	.	TRBJ2-1	CASTTTTGLGYNEQFF	TGTGCCAGCACCACAACGACGGGACTAGGTTACAATGAGCAGTTCTTC
.	TRBV9	.	TRBJ1-2	CASSVENSPAPYGYTF	TGTGCCAGCAGCGTAGAAAACAGCCCGGCCCCCTATGGCTACACCTTC